This entry lists 19 T cell receptor beta chains sequenced from one sample in a study of T cell responses to AZD1222 COVID-19 vaccine. Produced via immunoSEQ multiplex PCR; TCRdb's table is partial and in-frame only. This table holds 180,000 or so clones, 94% found once. Material: peripheral blood, obtained on day 0 of AZD1222 vaccination. These receptors all stem from an adult in good health.

The chain uses TRBV5-1 and TRBJ2-1; tentative D call: TRBD2 (6 bases). The CDR3 is 15 amino acids. V was shortened by 0 bases and J by 4 bases, with 11 bases between the two germline ends. CDR1 and CDR2 (germline): SGHRS, YFSETQ. Here the CDR3 DNA reads TGCGCCAGCAGCTTGGCGGGCGGGGCGTACAATGAGCAGTTCTTC. Translating gives CASSLAGGAYNEQFF.

The chain recombines TRBV5-5 with TRBJ2-7; D remains ambiguous. Germline V gene data show CDR1 as SGHKS and CDR2 as YYEKEE (reference sequence). Trimming pared 0 bases from V and 6 bases from J, leaving 7 bases between. This CDR3 is 12 amino acids long. The DNA of the CDR3 is TGTGCCAGCAGCTTGGGCGCGCGCGAGCAGTACTTC. Amino acids: CASSLGAREQYF.

This sequence joins TRBV7-2 and TRBJ2-5; D uncertain. CDR3 length: 13 amino acids. Germline V CDR1 and CDR2: SGHTA, FQGNSA. Trimming removed 4 bases from V and 2 bases from J, with 8 bases in between. The CDR3 DNA reads TGTGCCAGCAGCTCCGGGCCTCAAGAGACCCAGTACTTC. This codes for CASSSGPQETQYF.

CDR3 DNA sequence: TGCGCCAGCAGCTCCGGACTAGCGGGAGGCCAATTAAGAAATACGCAGTATTTT. Its translation: CASSSGLAGGQLRNTQYF. The rearrangement links TRBV5-1 to TRBJ2-3; 14 nucleotides line up with TRBD2. This CDR3 spans 18 amino acids. The germline CDR1 and CDR2 sequences are SGHRS and YFSETQ. V gave up 3 bases and J gave up 7 bases; unmatched junction bases: 13.

The V gene is TRBV5-1, the J gene TRBJ1-2, with D possibly being TRBD1 (5 bases). Germline values: CDR1 SGHRS, CDR2 YFSETQ. This CDR3 region has 13 residues. V lost 9 bases and J lost 4, with 16 bases in between. The CDR3 DNA reads TGCGCCACCACCGGTGGGGGGAGCTATGGCTACACCTTC. Translated, it gives CATTGGGSYGYTF.

The V call is TRBV5-1, the J call TRBJ2-5; D ambiguous. V lost 2 bases to trimming and J lost 5 bases, with 10 bases between them. There are 13 residues in the CDR3. Germline V gene data show CDR1 as SGHRS and CDR2 as YFSETQ. The CDR3 DNA follows: TGCGCCAGCAGCTTTACGGGCAAGGAGACCCAGTACTTC. Encoded protein: CASSFTGKETQYF.

CDR3 amino acids: CASSFRPQHF. DNA of the CDR3: TGTGCCAGCAGTTTTCGGCCCCAGCATTTT. The chain recombines TRBV28 with TRBJ1-5; D unclear. This CDR3 has 10 amino acids. With 3 bases removed from V and 9 bases from J, the gap between germline ends came to 3 bases. Per the germline V gene, CDR1 is MDHEN and CDR2 is SYDVKM.

The chain combines TRBV25-1 with TRBJ1-1; 8 bases fit TRBD1. Trimming cost V 6 bases and J 5 bases; bases outside gene matches: 8. Germline assignment: CDR1 MGHDK and CDR2 SYGVNS. This CDR3 has 14 amino acids. The CDR3 region has the DNA TGTGCCAGCAGAAAAACCAACAGGGGGACTGAAGCTTTCTTT. It encodes CASRKTNRGTEAFF.

This sequence joins TRBV27 and TRBJ1-1; TRBD1 might be the D (6 bases). CDR3 length: 13 residues. Germline V lookup: CDR1 MNHEY, CDR2 SMNVEV (reference sequence). V was pared by 6 bases and J by 4 bases, with 12 bases between. Here the CDR3 reads CASRAMTGTEAFF. The CDR3 DNA is TGTGCCAGCAGAGCGATGACAGGCACTGAAGCTTTCTTT.

The rearrangement uses TRBV6-1 and TRBJ2-3; D call uncertain. The CDR3 is 14 amino acids. Germline V CDR1 and CDR2: MNHNS, SASEGT. The germline V and J ends were trimmed by 2 bases and 0 bases, with 6 bases remaining between them. CDR3 DNA sequence: TGTGCCAGCAGTGAAATCGGCAGCACAGATACGCAGTATTTT. Protein: CASSEIGSTDTQYF.

This clone was found a few times. The chain couples TRBV7-6 to TRBJ1-6, with D maybe TRBD1 (6 bases). The CDR3 runs to 15 residues. Germline CDR1 reads SGHVS; CDR2 reads FNYEAQ. Deletions cut 1 base from V and 7 bases from J, with 11 bases between. CDR3 amino acids: CASSLVLDRNSPLHF. In DNA, the CDR3 is TGTGCCAGCAGCTTAGTATTGGACAGAAATTCACCCCTCCACTTT.

V gene TRBV3-1 (or the pseudogene TRBV3-2) combines with J gene TRBJ1-2; D not resolved. The germline V gene has CDR1 LGHDT and CDR2 YNNKEL (reference sequence). Trimming removed 4 bases at V and 3 bases at J, with 6 bases between. This CDR3 spans 12 amino acids. CDR3 sequence reads: CASSLSDYGYTF. The CDR3 nucleotides are TGTGCCAGCAGCCTTTCCGACTATGGCTACACCTTC.

V usage is TRBV10-3 and J usage is TRBJ2-1; a weak D match, TRBD1 (6 bases). Trimming left V 3 bases short and J 9 bases short, with 18 bases between. This CDR3 comprises 15 residues. Germline V gene sequence: CDR1 ENHRY, CDR2 SYGVKD. The CDR3 bases are TGTGCCATCAGTGAAGGAGGCCAGGGGAAGGGTGAGCAGTTCTTC. Translation: CAISEGGQGKGEQFF.

The chain joins TRBV29-1 to TRBJ2-5, with 11 bases fitting TRBD2. V shed 5 bases and J 2 bases; nucleotides not matched to a gene: 4. CDR3 length: 14 residues. Germline-derived CDR1 and CDR2 are SQVTM and ANQGSEA. The DNA for the CDR3 is TGCAGCGTTAGGAGGACTAGCGGGCAAGAGACCCAGTACTTC. It translates to CSVRRTSGQETQYF. Full variable domain (remainder filled in from reference TRBV29-1 and TRBJ2-5): SAVISQKPSRDICQRGTSLTIQCQVDSQVTMMFWYRQQPGQSLTLIATANQGSEATYESGFVIDKFPISRPNLTFSTLTVSNMSPEDSSIYLCSVRRTSGQETQYFGPGTRLLVL.

CDR3 amino acids: CASSESGGMNTEAFF. CDR3 bases: TGTGCCAGCAGTGAAAGTGGGGGGATGAACACTGAAGCTTTCTTT. This chain connects TRBV6-1 to TRBJ1-1; a possible D gene is TRBD1 (5 bases). There are 15 residues in the CDR3. Germline V gives CDR1 MNHNS, CDR2 SASEGT. Between the trimmed V and J ends, which lost 2 bases and 0 bases, there was a span of 10 bases.

The chain joins TRBV28 to TRBJ1-1; TRBD1 aligns across 8 bases. V gave up 4 bases and J gave up 0 bases; unmatched junction bases: 10. From germline, CDR1 is MDHEN and CDR2 SYDVKM. The CDR3 runs 17 residues. The CDR3 nucleotides read TGTGCCAGCAGTTCCAGGGGGCGGGGGAGTGTGAACACTGAAGCTTTCTTT. Amino acid sequence: CASSSRGRGSVNTEAFF.

The gene calls are TRBV11-2 and TRBJ2-3, with D possibly TRBD1 on 7 matching bases. CDR3 size: 15 residues. V shed 1 base and J shed 3 bases, with 11 bases lying between them. Germline V gene lookup returns CDR1 SGHAT and CDR2 FQNNGV. CDR3 sequence: CASSLAAGGTDTQYF. As DNA, the CDR3 is TGTGCCAGCAGCTTAGCGGCAGGGGGGACAGATACGCAGTATTTT.

CDR3 sequence reads: CASSEGTAYRPQHF. CDR3 sequence (DNA): TGTGCCAGCAGCGAGGGGACCGCTTATCGGCCCCAGCATTTT. The chain joins TRBV5-5 to TRBJ1-5; D may be TRBD1 (5 bases). The CDR3 extends over 14 amino acids. V was shortened by 4 bases and J by 9 bases, with 17 bases between the two germline ends. The germline V gene has CDR1 SGHKS and CDR2 YYEKEE (reference sequence).

The J gene is TRBJ1-1, the V gene TRBV2; D not certain. The CDR3 has 12 amino acids. Trimming removed 1 base from V and 11 bases from J, with 11 bases in between. The germline V gene has CDR1 SNHLY and CDR2 FYNNEI. This CDR3 reads CASSEGPSRAFF. CDR3 in DNA: TGTGCCAGCAGTGAAGGCCCCTCGAGGGCTTTCTTT.